The entry below gives a single T cell receptor (beta chain) sequence along with its context. Its binding antigen is unknown. One base away there is no much larger clone; base qualities are not given. This sample was taken from a study of T-cell memory formation after mild COVID-19 (dated by TCRdb to the early 2020s). For the wider study: TCR sequence clusters from the two donors were largely donor specific. In two donors, T-cell clones that expanded and contracted after mild COVID-19 were tracked by sequencing TCRalpha and TCRbeta repertoires over time. Two young, previously healthy adult volunteers made up the cohort, one male and one female.

PBMCs were isolated by Ficoll-Paque density gradient centrifugation. Sequencing was carried out with an Illumina NovaSeq 6000. TCRalpha and TCRbeta cDNA libraries were constructed by 5'RACE with constant-segment primers, with sample barcodes and unique molecular identifiers being introduced. RNA was extracted from every sample with Trizol reagent. The libraries were amplified in two PCR steps, and the second step added a second sample barcode and Illumina TruSeq adapters. Libraries were sequenced on an Illumina NovaSeq with 2 x 150 bp paired-end reads. In the authors' own workflow: The reads were demultiplexed and collapsed into UMI-guided consensus sequences using migec v1.2.7. Using mixcr v2.1.11, UMI consensuses were aligned to TRA and TRB V and J templates and then assembled into clonotypes. Clonotypes were classified as expanded or contracted when called significant by both edgeR and NoisET, with noise models trained on biological replicates. For edgeR calls, a false discovery rate-adjusted p below 0.01 and a log2 fold-change threshold of 1 were applied. As an exploratory analysis of dynamics, PCA with hierarchical clustering was applied to max-normalized trajectories of the 1000 most abundant clonotypes. The CD4 or CD8 phenotype of responding clones was assigned using the separately sequenced CD4+ and CD8+ repertoires. TCRdb handled the public reads itself, with Q25 trimming in fastp and clone calling in MiXCR, and kept productive beta chains. Rows matching on CDR3 protein sequence are summarized as one entry with the most common DNA and genes. In this record, the V and J calls reflect TCRdb's handling and not the investigators' own analysis. Across this sample there are around 370,000 distinct CDR3 sequences, with roughly 20% seen only once. 9.5% to 15% of the sample belongs to the ten largest clones.

What the authors observed across the whole study: The second-wave clones that peaked on day 37 were not confirmed to be SARS-CoV-2 specific. Some responding clones were found in pre-infection memory, which suggests that pre-existing cross-reactive memory T cells took part in the SARS-CoV-2 response. Contracting CD4+ clones were located mainly in the CM and EM memory subsets, whereas CD8+ clones were found to be enriched in EMRA. Only two mild cases were covered in the study, and larger cohorts including severe cases with pre-infection samples were considered necessary. Balanced CD4/CD8 phenotypes were observed for clones contracting from day 15 to 85, whereas a bias towards CD4+ was observed for a second wave of clones expanding from day 15 to 37.

Taken from the germline V gene (reference sequence), the CDR1 and CDR2 loops are LGHDT and YNNKEL. The V and J ends are trimmed by 0 bases and 3 bases, leaving 10 bases between them. The CDR3 measures 15 amino acids from cysteine to phenylalanine. The only DNA kept is the CDR3, 45 bases in frame from the first base. The sequenced material came from PBMCs or a T cell subset sorted from them (not recorded which). This clonotype was obtained from an adult woman who had mild COVID-19 (a few samples of this study predate the infection). The sample titles of this study are shuffled in the database, so cell type and time point are left out; the donor was told from shared clones. The rearranged chain carries TRBV3-1 and TRBJ2-3; confidence is insufficient to name the D gene. The bases are TGTGCCAGCAGCCAAGAATCGTACAGTACAGATACGCAGTATTTT. This gives the protein CASSQESYSTDTQYF.